The 20 T cell receptor beta chains below all came from one sample that was sequenced in a study of blood T cell repertoires in COVID-19. Sequencing was performed with immunoSEQ multiplex PCR; in TCRdb, only in-frame clones are kept and a portion is missing. This table holds about 97,000 clones, more than 75% found once. The sample was peripheral blood. The receptors shown here come from a human donor in a cohort sampled during active COVID-19.

The J gene is TRBJ2-1, the V gene TRBV14, with D possibly being TRBD2 (6 bases). This CDR3 is built from 13 residues. Between the trimmed V and J ends, which lost 5 bases and 4 bases, there was a span of 9 bases. From germline, CDR1 is SGHDN and CDR2 FVKESK. The CDR3 is CASSKDYYNEQFF. The CDR3 nucleotides are TGTGCCAGCAGCAAGGACTATTACAATGAGCAGTTCTTC.

To note about this clone: The sample carries other DNA sequences with the same CDR3. This chain joins TRBV7-2 and TRBJ2-5; TRBD2 aligns across 9 bases. The CDR3 sequence is 15 residues long. The germline gives CDR1 SGHTA, CDR2 FQGNSA. Trimming cost V 3 bases and J 5 bases; bases outside gene matches: 7. The CDR3, as DNA: TGTGCCAGCAGCTTCCAGCGGGGGGCGGGCGAGACCCAGTACTTC. It yields the protein CASSFQRGAGETQYF.

The V and J genes are TRBV5-5 and TRBJ1-2; D uncertain. This CDR3 contains 14 residues. V was clipped by 0 bases and J by 2 bases, with 8 bases between them. Germline values: CDR1 SGHKS, CDR2 YYEKEE (reference sequence). Here the CDR3 reads CASSLGDKNYGYTF. CDR3 DNA: TGTGCCAGCAGCTTGGGAGACAAGAACTATGGCTACACCTTC.

This clone turned up a few times. The chain links TRBV11-2 to TRBJ1-6, with D unresolved. V lost 2 bases and J 0 bases, leaving 11 bases between the germline ends. Germline V gives CDR1 SGHAT, CDR2 FQNNGV. The length of the CDR3 is 17 residues. The CDR3: CASSLNLLSSYNSPLHF. CDR3 DNA: TGTGCCAGCAGCTTAAACTTGCTGAGCTCCTATAATTCACCCCTCCACTTT.

The rearrangement links TRBV5-1 to TRBJ2-5, with 9 positions matching TRBD2. V was clipped by 2 bases and J by 4 bases; unmatched bases: 9. Looked up from germline, CDR1 is SGHRS and CDR2 is YFSETQ. This CDR3 spans 16 amino acids. CDR3 in DNA: TGCGCCAGCAGCTTTTCAGCGGGGGGTCTCGGAGAGACCCAGTACTTC. Protein sequence: CASSFSAGGLGETQYF.

The chain joins TRBV24-1 to TRBJ1-5, with 10 positions matching TRBD1. This CDR3 comprises 15 residues. V trimming: 11 bases; J trimming: 1 base; junction bases outside the gene matches: 7. Germline CDR1 KGHDR, CDR2 SFDVKD. The CDR3 here is CASAGTGESNQPQHF. The DNA of the CDR3 is TGTGCCAGCGCGGGGACAGGGGAAAGCAATCAGCCCCAGCATTTT.

The chain couples TRBV6-5 to TRBJ1-1; the D gene is possibly TRBD1 (6 bases). The CDR3 loop spans 15 amino acids. The V gene's germline CDR1 is MNHEY and CDR2 SVGAGI. Trimming cost V 3 bases and J 0 bases, with 11 bases left between them. CDR3 region: CASSYDGTLNTEAFF. The CDR3 DNA reads TGTGCCAGCAGTTATGATGGGACATTGAACACTGAAGCTTTCTTT.

The chain recombines TRBV20-1 with TRBJ2-3, with D maybe TRBD1 (6 bases). CDR1 and CDR2 (germline): DFQATT, SNEGSKA (reference sequence). V dropped 3 bases and J dropped 1 base, with 11 bases sitting between them. The CDR3 consists of 14 residues. CDR3 sequence reads: CSASLRTGTDTQYF. The CDR3 nucleotides read TGCAGTGCTAGTCTGAGGACAGGCACAGATACGCAGTATTTT.

The chain joins TRBV10-3 to TRBJ2-7; 7 bases are a match to TRBD1. CDR1 and CDR2 from the germline V gene are ENHRY and SYGVKD. The CDR3 runs to 14 residues. The CDR3 DNA is TGTGCTTCCCATAGCCCGACAGGGAGCTACGAGCAGTACTTC. Its translation is CASHSPTGSYEQYF.

This chain connects TRBV18 to TRBJ2-1; TRBD1 might be the D (5 bases). The CDR3 spans 15 residues. Germline assignment: CDR1 KGHSH and CDR2 LQKENI. Trimming stripped 8 bases from V and 6 bases from J, with 20 bases between. The DNA of the CDR3 is TGTGCCAGCGGGGCATTGGGGTTATCGGGCAATGAGCAGTTCTTC. Its translation: CASGALGLSGNEQFF.

The chain links TRBV7-8 to TRBJ2-7, with 11 positions matching TRBD1. The V gene's germline CDR1 is SGHVS and CDR2 FQNEAQ. V lost 4 bases to trimming and J lost 4 bases; unmatched junction nucleotides: 6. This CDR3 region has 15 residues. CDR3 in amino acids: CASSSRTGGKYEQYF. Here the CDR3 DNA reads TGTGCCAGCAGCTCGCGGACAGGGGGCAAATACGAGCAGTACTTC.

V and J are TRBV21-1 and TRBJ2-1; TRBD1, the D gene given by the table, was not confirmed from the DNA. TRBV21-1 is a known pseudogene. The CDR3 has 18 amino acids. This CDR3 is CASSKLQAIGARFNEQFF. CDR3 coding DNA: TGTGCCAGCAGCAAACTTCAGGCCATAGGGGCTCGGTTCAATGAGCAGTTCTTC.

The gene calls are TRBV11-3 and TRBJ1-1; D gene ambiguous. The CDR3 is 14 amino acids. The V gene lost 1 base and the J gene lost 0 bases, with 6 bases spanning the gap. Per germline, CDR1 SGHNT and CDR2 YENEEA. The CDR3 nucleotides are TGTGCCAGCAGCTTAGCAGGTATGAACACTGAAGCTTTCTTT. This translates into CASSLAGMNTEAFF. Supplemented by reference TRBV11-3 and TRBJ1-1, the full variable domain reads EAGVVQSPRYKIIEKKQPVAFWCNPISGHNTLYWYLQNLGQGPELLIRYENEEAVDDSQLPKDRFSAERLKGVDSTLKIQPAELGDSAVYLCASSLAGMNTEAFFGQGTRLTVV.

CDR3 coding DNA: TGCAGCGTAACACATTCGAGGGAGACCCAGTACTTC. It encodes CSVTHSRETQYF. The V gene is TRBV29-1, the J gene TRBJ2-5; D gene ambiguous. Germline V gives CDR1 SQVTM, CDR2 ANQGSEA. The V and J ends lost 6 bases and 5 bases respectively, with 13 bases between them. This CDR3 is built from 12 residues.

The genes are TRBV28 and TRBJ2-7, with D unresolved. Germline V CDR1 and CDR2: MDHEN, SYDVKM. CDR3 length: 12 residues. V was pared by 1 base and J by 3 bases, with 4 bases between. CDR3 protein: CASSLSYYEQYF. In DNA form, the CDR3 reads TGTGCCAGCAGTTTATCTTACTACGAGCAGTACTTC.

J is TRBJ2-1 and V is TRBV11-1; D is perhaps TRBD1 (6 bases). Trimming removed 4 bases at V and 4 bases at J, with 14 bases between. This CDR3 comprises 15 residues. CDR1 SGHAT and CDR2 FQDESV come from the germline V gene (reference sequence). The CDR3 DNA reads TGTGCCAGCAGCTACAGGGTTAACCAATACAATGAGCAGTTCTTC. Translation gives CASSYRVNQYNEQFF.

The chain employs TRBV9 and TRBJ2-2; 10 nucleotides line up with TRBD1. The CDR3 covers 15 residues. The germline gives CDR1 SGDLS, CDR2 YYNGEE. Trimming at V came to 3 bases and at J to 7 bases, leaving 6 bases not matched to a gene. As DNA, the CDR3 is TGTGCCAGCAGCGCCACGGGACAGGGGAACGGGGAGCTGTTTTTT. It translates to CASSATGQGNGELFF. Variable domain in full (rest from reference TRBV9 and TRBJ2-2): DSGVTQTPKHLITATGQRVTLRCSPRSGDLSVYWYQQSLDQGLQFLIQYYNGEERAKGNILERFSAQQFPDLHSELNLSSLELGDSALYFCASSATGQGNGELFFGEGSRLTVL.

The rearrangement links TRBV10-3 to TRBJ2-3; D might be TRBD2 (5 bases). Germline loops: CDR1 ENHRY, CDR2 SYGVKD. CDR3 length: 14 residues. Trimming removed 5 bases at V and 10 bases at J, with 19 bases between. The CDR3 region has the DNA TGTGCCATCAGTCCGGGGTCGATTTCATCTTCGCAGTATTTT. It encodes CAISPGSISSSQYF.

The chain has TRBV13 and TRBJ2-5; 10 nucleotides match TRBD1. Germline V lookup: CDR1 PRHDT, CDR2 FYEKMQ (reference sequence). The J segment lost 7 bases and the V segment lost 5 bases, leaving 7 bases of the junction unmatched. This CDR3 is 14 amino acids long. The CDR3, as DNA: TGTGCCAGCAGCCTCCCAGGACAGGGGGGGACCCAGTACTTC. This codes for CASSLPGQGGTQYF.

This chain links TRBV7-9 with TRBJ1-1; the D gene is possibly TRBD1 (6 bases). Trimming shortened V by 5 bases and J by 5 bases, and 18 bases separated the two germline ends. Looked up from germline, CDR1 is SEHNR and CDR2 is FQNEAQ (reference sequence). The CDR3 totals 15 residues. The CDR3 sequence is CASSQQRGGGTEAFF. DNA for the CDR3: TGTGCCAGCAGCCAGCAGCGGGGAGGGGGGACTGAAGCTTTCTTT.